These T cell receptor beta chains were read from a single sample in a study of blood T cells in healthy people across ages. TCRdb ran MiXCR on the 5' RACE reads and lists one entry per CDR3 protein. The sample has 500,000 to 550,000 distinct CDR3 sequences, about 24% seen once. The same specimen was also included in a second study, on T cells of mothers and their children.

The sequencing input was blood. These receptors all stem from a boy under 18 in good health. Both conserved end residues are part of each CDR3. D genes are given only for firm matches. Size tells how often a clone was seen (once, few, many) or the class of an expanded clone, and some rows leave it out.

>NA|NA|TRBJ1-4|TRBV25-1
CASSFSTGRNEKLFF
TGTGCCAGCTCTTTTTCAACCGGGAGGAATGAAAAACTGTTTTTT
>NA|NA|TRBJ1-3|TRBV27
CASSEIGAAGNTIYF
TGTGCCAGCAGTGAAATTGGGGCGGCTGGAAACACCATATATTTT
>TRBD2|NA|TRBJ2-2|TRBV29-1
CSVEDPSGLGDTGELFF
TGCAGCGTTGAAGATCCGTCGGGACTAGGGGACACCGGGGAGCTGTTTTTT
>NA|NA|TRBJ2-1|TRBV7-8
CASSLWLAGGYEQFF
TGTGCCAGCAGCTTGTGGCTAGCTGGGGGGTATGAGCAGTTCTTC
>NA|NA|TRBJ1-4|TRBV5-4
CASSIGTANEKLFF
TGTGCCAGCAGCATCGGGACGGCGAATGAAAAACTGTTTTTT
>TRBD1|NA|TRBJ1-5|TRBV7-8
CASSSIEDRGSNQPQHF
TGTGCCAGCAGCTCGATCGAAGACAGGGGTAGCAATCAGCCCCAGCATTTT
>TRBD1|NA|TRBJ1-2|TRBV7-2
CASSLPMGTANYGYTF
TGTGCCAGCAGCTTACCTATGGGGACAGCTAACTATGGCTACACCTTC
>NA|many|TRBJ2-7|TRBV4-2
CASSQESDPLSYEQYF
TGTGCCAGCAGCCAAGAGAGCGATCCCCTCTCCTACGAGCAGTACTTC
>TRBD2|NA|TRBJ2-1|TRBV7-2
CASSLARSGRADEQFF
TGTGCCAGCAGCTTGGCCCGTAGCGGGAGGGCTGATGAGCAGTTCTTC
>TRBD2|NA|TRBJ2-2|TRBV24-1
CATSDRGGRGGLTGELFF
TGTGCCACCAGTGACCGAGGTGGGCGGGGGGGCCTCACCGGGGAGCTGTTTTTT
>TRBD2|NA|TRBJ2-1|TRBV20-1
CSASAGGNEQFF
TGCAGTGCTAGTGCCGGGGGGAATGAGCAGTTCTTC
>NA|few|TRBJ2-1|TRBV7-3
CASSLTVLVNEQFF
TGTGCCAGCAGCTTAACCGTACTAGTCAATGAGCAGTTCTTC
>NA|few|TRBJ2-5|TRBV9
CASSEVGSPRYQETQYF
TGTGCCAGCAGCGAGGTGGGTTCCCCTCGGTACCAAGAGACCCAGTACTTC
>NA|few|TRBJ2-1|TRBV7-9
CASSLSGAHEQFF
TGTGCCAGCAGCCTTAGTGGGGCTCATGAGCAGTTCTTC
>TRBD1|NA|TRBJ2-7|TRBV7-8
CAGSRDRGSYEQYF
TGTGCCGGCTCCCGGGACAGGGGTTCCTACGAGCAGTACTTC
>TRBD2|NA|TRBJ2-7|TRBV19
CASGRTSGGISYEQYF
TGTGCCAGTGGTCGGACTAGCGGGGGAATCTCCTACGAGCAGTACTTC
>NA|many|TRBJ2-7|TRBV28
CASSLAGLYEQYF
TGTGCCAGCAGTTTGGCAGGGCTCTACGAGCAGTACTTC
>TRBD1|few|TRBJ2-4|TRBV7-8
CASSMNPSTGGINIQYF
TGTGCCAGCAGCATGAACCCGTCGACAGGGGGGATAAACATTCAGTACTTC
>NA|NA|TRBJ2-5|TRBV9
CASSVDGTPYQETQYF
TGTGCCAGCAGCGTAGACGGTACTCCTTATCAAGAGACCCAGTACTTC
>NA|few|TRBJ2-7|TRBV2
CASSESRAGGNYEQYF
TGTGCCAGCAGTGAAAGTAGGGCAGGGGGGAACTACGAGCAGTACTTC
>NA|NA|TRBJ2-1|TRBV5-1
CASSLVAGLYNEQFF
TGCGCCAGCAGCTTGGTGGCAGGCCTCTACAATGAGCAGTTCTTC
>TRBD2|NA|TRBJ2-1|TRBV7-3
CASSIAGGYNEQFF
TGTGCCAGCAGCATAGCGGGGGGCTACAATGAGCAGTTCTTC
>TRBD1|few|TRBJ1-1|TRBV3-1
CASSQGRGQMNTEAFF
TGTGCCAGTAGCCAAGGTAGGGGACAGATGAACACTGAAGCTTTCTTT
>TRBD2|few|TRBJ2-3|TRBV6-6
CASSYLAGVTDTQYF
TGTGCCAGCAGTTACCTAGCGGGAGTCACAGATACGCAGTATTTT
>NA|few|TRBJ1-4|TRBV27
CASSTVESTNEKLFF
TGTGCCAGCAGTACAGTAGAGTCAACTAATGAAAAACTGTTTTTT
>NA|few|TRBJ2-5|TRBV10-3
CAIREGQQETQYF
TGTGCCATCAGGGAGGGACAGCAAGAGACCCAGTACTTC
>NA|NA|TRBJ2-6|TRBV4-1
CASSRTGGGLPSGANALTF
TGCGCCAGCAGCCGAACTGGGGGAGGTTTGCCCTCTGGGGCCAACGCCCTGACTTTC
>TRBD2|few|TRBJ2-1|TRBV4-3
CASSQDLISAGGPGDEQFF
TGCGCCAGCAGCCAAGATCTCATTTCGGCGGGAGGGCCCGGCGATGAGCAGTTCTTC
>NA|few|TRBJ1-4|TRBV7-9
CASRDIGVSGLFF
TGTGCCAGCAGGGACATTGGTGTGTCGGGACTGTTTTTT
>NA|NA|TRBJ1-1|TRBV28
CASSRPLTDTEAFF
TGTGCCAGCAGTCGTCCACTGACGGACACTGAAGCTTTCTTT
>TRBD2|NA|TRBJ2-7|TRBV19
CASSQTSDSYEQYF
TGTGCCAGTAGTCAGACTAGCGACTCCTACGAGCAGTACTTC
>TRBD1|NA|TRBJ2-7|TRBV5-1
CASSDGTGNYEQYF
TGCGCCAGCAGCGACGGGACAGGGAACTACGAGCAGTACTTC